Listed below are T cell receptor beta chains from one sample, sequenced in a study of blood T cell repertoires in COVID-19. The method was immunoSEQ multiplex PCR; TCRdb's version includes in-frame clones alone and lacks a portion of them. The sample holds about 180,000 clones, 65% to 90% seen once. Sequenced input: peripheral blood. Receptors originate from a human donor in a cohort sampled during active COVID-19. Both conserved end residues are part of each CDR3. A D gene is named only where the DNA matches it firmly. The size field is filled for only some rows; it gives once, few, many or a size class.

cdr3_aa: CASSIGGQGTNIQYF; cdr3_nt: TGTGCCAGTAGTATAGGTGGGCAGGGCACAAACATTCAGTACTTC; v_call: TRBV19; clone_size: NA; d_call: NA; j_call: TRBJ2-4
cdr3_aa: CASGRTGDGYTF; cdr3_nt: TGTGCCAGCGGACGGACAGGGGACGGCTACACCTTC; v_call: TRBV5-5; clone_size: NA; d_call: TRBD1; j_call: TRBJ1-2
cdr3_aa: CASSLANYGYTF; cdr3_nt: TGTGCCAGCAGCCTAGCTAACTATGGCTACACCTTC; v_call: TRBV3-1/TRBV3-2; clone_size: NA; d_call: NA; j_call: TRBJ1-2
cdr3_aa: CASSPFGGADQPQHF; cdr3_nt: TGTGCCAGCAGTCCCTTCGGGGGGGCAGATCAGCCCCAGCATTTT; v_call: TRBV6-2/TRBV6-3; clone_size: NA; d_call: NA; j_call: TRBJ1-5
cdr3_aa: CASQNYEQYF; cdr3_nt: TGTGCCAGCCAGAACTACGAGCAGTACTTC; v_call: TRBV28; clone_size: NA; d_call: NA; j_call: TRBJ2-7
cdr3_aa: CASSDRDTGNTIYF; cdr3_nt: TGTGCCAGCTCCGACAGGGACACTGGAAACACCATATATTTT; v_call: TRBV5-4; clone_size: NA; d_call: TRBD1; j_call: TRBJ1-3
cdr3_aa: CASSPIGQRTNYGYTF; cdr3_nt: TGTGCCAGCAGTCCCATTGGTCAGCGGACTAACTATGGCTACACCTTC; v_call: TRBV28; clone_size: NA; d_call: NA; j_call: TRBJ1-2
cdr3_aa: CASTLGQGYTF; cdr3_nt: TGTGCCAGCACTTTGGGGCAGGGCTACACCTTC; v_call: TRBV2; clone_size: NA; d_call: NA; j_call: TRBJ1-2
cdr3_aa: CASSAGLAGSSYEQYF; cdr3_nt: TGTGCCAGCAGTGCAGGACTAGCGGGGTCTTCCTACGAGCAGTACTTC; v_call: TRBV6-1; clone_size: NA; d_call: TRBD2; j_call: TRBJ2-7
cdr3_aa: CASGGEIGYGYTF; cdr3_nt: TGTGCCAGTGGGGGGGAAATCGGCTATGGCTACACCTTC; v_call: TRBV2; clone_size: NA; d_call: NA; j_call: TRBJ1-2
cdr3_aa: CASSSGTGRGPGELFF; cdr3_nt: TGTGCCAGCAGCTCCGGGACAGGGAGGGGGCCCGGGGAGCTGTTTTTT; v_call: TRBV5-4; clone_size: NA; d_call: TRBD1; j_call: TRBJ2-2
cdr3_aa: CASSQAPSSYNEQFF; cdr3_nt: TGCGCCAGCAGCCAAGCTCCGAGCTCCTACAATGAGCAGTTCTTC; v_call: TRBV4-3; clone_size: NA; d_call: NA; j_call: TRBJ2-1
cdr3_aa: CASSADILYSNQPQHF; cdr3_nt: TGTGCCAGCAGCGCTGACATCCTATATAGCAATCAGCCCCAGCATTTT; v_call: TRBV6-2/TRBV6-3; clone_size: NA; d_call: NA; j_call: TRBJ1-5
cdr3_aa: CASSQSTGAYGYTF; cdr3_nt: TGCGCCAGCAGCCAATCCACAGGGGCCTATGGCTACACCTTC; v_call: TRBV4-1; clone_size: NA; d_call: TRBD1; j_call: TRBJ1-2
cdr3_aa: CASSVTGVGETQYF; cdr3_nt: TGTGCCAGCAGCGTAACAGGGGTGGGAGAGACCCAGTACTTC; v_call: TRBV9; clone_size: NA; d_call: TRBD1; j_call: TRBJ2-5
cdr3_aa: CASSVGTTGTYEQYF; cdr3_nt: TGTGCCAGCAGCGTAGGCACCACCGGGACCTACGAGCAGTACTTC; v_call: TRBV9; clone_size: NA; d_call: NA; j_call: TRBJ2-7
cdr3_aa: CASSFGLADSYEQYF; cdr3_nt: TGTGCCAGCAGCTTTGGACTAGCGGACTCCTACGAGCAGTACTTC; v_call: TRBV7-2; clone_size: NA; d_call: TRBD2; j_call: TRBJ2-7
cdr3_aa: CASSQDRGSNYGYTF; cdr3_nt: TGCGCCAGCAGCCAAGACAGGGGATCAAACTATGGCTACACCTTC; v_call: TRBV5-1; clone_size: NA; d_call: TRBD1; j_call: TRBJ1-2
cdr3_aa: CASSLERIYEQYF; cdr3_nt: TGCGCCAGCAGCTTGGAGAGGATCTACGAGCAGTACTTC; v_call: TRBV5-1; clone_size: NA; d_call: NA; j_call: TRBJ2-7
cdr3_aa: CASSLGGTNEQFF; cdr3_nt: TGTGCCAGCAGCTTGGGGGGCACCAATGAGCAGTTCTTC; v_call: TRBV5-4; clone_size: NA; d_call: NA; j_call: TRBJ2-1
cdr3_aa: CASSLWAAATNEKLFF; cdr3_nt: TGTGCCAGCAGCTTGTGGGCAGCTGCAACTAATGAAAAACTGTTTTTT; v_call: TRBV5-5; clone_size: once; d_call: NA; j_call: TRBJ1-4
cdr3_aa: CASSQGVRVKSEQYF; cdr3_nt: TGTGCCAGCAGCCAAGGGGTTCGAGTGAAGAGCGAGCAGTACTTC; v_call: TRBV11-2; clone_size: NA; d_call: NA; j_call: TRBJ2-7